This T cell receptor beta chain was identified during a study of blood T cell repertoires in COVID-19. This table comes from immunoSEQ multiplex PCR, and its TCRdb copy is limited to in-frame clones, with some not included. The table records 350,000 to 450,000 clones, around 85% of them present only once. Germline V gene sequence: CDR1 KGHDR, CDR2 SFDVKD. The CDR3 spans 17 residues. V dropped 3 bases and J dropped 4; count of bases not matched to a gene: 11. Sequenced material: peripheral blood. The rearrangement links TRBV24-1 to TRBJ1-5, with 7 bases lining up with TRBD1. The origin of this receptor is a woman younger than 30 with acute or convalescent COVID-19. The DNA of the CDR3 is TGTGCCACCAGTGATACAACCGGGACAGCCGTAAATCAGCCCCAGCATTTT. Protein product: CATSDTTGTAVNQPQHF.